A single sample is the source of the 5 T cell receptor beta chains below, sequenced in a study of T cells expressing NK-cell markers. TCRdb reprocessed the 5' RACE reads and keeps a single row for each CDR3 protein, giving no DNA. This sample's table reports 350,000 to 450,000 distinct CDR3 sequences. Specimen: blood T cells: a sorted CD56 or NKG2C T cell subset, CD4+ or CD8+ T cells, or bulk PBMC T cells (not recorded which). The receptors originated from a man aged 18 to 69 in good health.

This chain joins TRBV20-1 and TRBJ2-3; the D call from TCRdb, TRBD2, cannot be confirmed without DNA. Germline lookup yields CDR1 DFQATT and CDR2 SNEGSKA (reference sequence). The CDR3 loop spans 16 amino acids. The chain's CDR3 is CSAREGSGGPLNTQYF.

CDR3 protein: CASSILQGSTGELFF. The rearrangement links TRBV28 to TRBJ2-2; TCRdb indicates TRBD1, and absent DNA this call remains unverified. Looked up from germline, CDR1 is MDHEN and CDR2 is SYDVKM. The length of the CDR3 is 15 residues. Full variable domain (rest looked up from reference TRBV28 and TRBJ2-2): DVKVTQSSRYLVKRTGEKVFLECVQDMDHENMFWYRQDPGLGLRLIYFSYDVKMKEKGDIPEGYSVSREKKERFSLILESASTNQTSMYLCASSILQGSTGELFFGEGSRLTVL.

V is TRBV3-1 and J is TRBJ1-6. The germline V gene has CDR1 LGHDT and CDR2 YNNKEL (reference sequence). The CDR3 has 14 residues. The CDR3 here is CASSQLVSNSPLHF.

The genes are TRBV15 and TRBJ1-5. Germline V gives CDR1 LNHNV, CDR2 YYDKDF (reference sequence). The CDR3 totals 13 residues. This CDR3 is CATSREVDRPQHF. Supplemented by reference TRBV15 and TRBJ1-5, the full variable domain reads DAMVIQNPRYQVTQFGKPVTLSCSQTLNHNVMYWYQQKSSQAPKLLFHYYDKDFNNEADTPDNFQSRRPNTSFCFLDIRSPGLGDTAMYLCATSREVDRPQHFGDGTRLSIL.

The chain combines TRBV12-3 or TRBV12-4 with TRBJ2-2. The CDR3 covers 13 residues. The CDR3 loop reads CASRKGNTGELFF.